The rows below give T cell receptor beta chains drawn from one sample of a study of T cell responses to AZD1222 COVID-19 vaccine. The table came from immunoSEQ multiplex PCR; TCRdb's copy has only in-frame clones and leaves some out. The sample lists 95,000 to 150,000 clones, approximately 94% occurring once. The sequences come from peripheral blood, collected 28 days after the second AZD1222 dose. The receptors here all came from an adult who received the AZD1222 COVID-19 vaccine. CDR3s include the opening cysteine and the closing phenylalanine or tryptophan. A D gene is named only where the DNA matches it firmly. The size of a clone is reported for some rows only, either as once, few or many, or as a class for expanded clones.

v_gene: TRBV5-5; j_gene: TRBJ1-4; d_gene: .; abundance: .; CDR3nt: TGTGCCAGCAGCTCGGGACCGACTACAACAGTGGAAAAAGGTTTTTTT; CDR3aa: CASSSGPTTTVEKGFF
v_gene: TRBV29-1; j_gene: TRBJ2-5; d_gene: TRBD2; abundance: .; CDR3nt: TGCAGCACGTCTGGACTGGTAGCGGGAGCCCAAGAGACCCAGTACTTC; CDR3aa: CSTSGLVAGAQETQYF
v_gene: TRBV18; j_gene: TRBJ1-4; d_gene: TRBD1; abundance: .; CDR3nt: TGTGCCAGCTCACGTACCGTACAGGGGGCAACTAATGAAAAACTGTTTTTT; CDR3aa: CASSRTVQGATNEKLFF
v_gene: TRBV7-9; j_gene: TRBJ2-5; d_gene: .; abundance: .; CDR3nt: TGTGCCAGCAGCTTAAGTAGTCTGGTGGAGACCCAGTACTTC; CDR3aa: CASSLSSLVETQYF
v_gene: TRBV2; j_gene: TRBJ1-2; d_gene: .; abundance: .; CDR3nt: TGTGCCAGCAGGTGGAGGGTCTATGGCTACACCTTC; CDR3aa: CASRWRVYGYTF
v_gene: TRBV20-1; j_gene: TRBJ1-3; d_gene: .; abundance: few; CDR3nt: TGCAGTGCTAGTCAACCCGGGGAGGGGGACACCATATATTTT; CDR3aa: CSASQPGEGDTIYF
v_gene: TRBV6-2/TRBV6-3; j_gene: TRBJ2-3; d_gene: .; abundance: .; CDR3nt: TGTGCCAGCAGTTCGGGGGGCCGCACAGATACGCAGTATTTT; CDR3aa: CASSSGGRTDTQYF
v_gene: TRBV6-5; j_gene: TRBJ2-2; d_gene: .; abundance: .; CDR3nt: TGTGCCAGCAGTTACTCGGTCACCGGGGAGCTGTTTTTT; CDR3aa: CASSYSVTGELFF
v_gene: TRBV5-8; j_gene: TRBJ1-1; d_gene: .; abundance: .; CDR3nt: TGTGCCAGCAGCTTAGAAAGGGACACTGAAGCTTTCTTT; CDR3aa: CASSLERDTEAFF
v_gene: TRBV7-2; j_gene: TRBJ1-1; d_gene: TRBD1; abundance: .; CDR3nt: TGTGCCAGCCCCCGAGGGGGCGAAACTTTCTTT; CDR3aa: CASPRGGETFF
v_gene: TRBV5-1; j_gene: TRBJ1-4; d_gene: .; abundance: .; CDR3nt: TGCGCCAGCAGGTTGGGGCAACTAAATGAAAAACTGTTTTTT; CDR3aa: CASRLGQLNEKLFF
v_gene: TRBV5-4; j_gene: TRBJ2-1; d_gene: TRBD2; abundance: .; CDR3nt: TGTGCCAGCAGCTTGGGTAGCGGGACTATCAATGAGCAGTTCTTC; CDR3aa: CASSLGSGTINEQFF
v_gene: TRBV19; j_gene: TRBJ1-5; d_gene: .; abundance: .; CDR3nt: TGTGCCAGTAGTATTGGCTCGAGGAATCAGCCCCAGCATTTT; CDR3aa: CASSIGSRNQPQHF
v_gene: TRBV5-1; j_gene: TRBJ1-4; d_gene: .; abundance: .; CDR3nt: TGCGCCAGCGCGGAACGGATTAATGAAAAACTGTTTTTT; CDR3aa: CASAERINEKLFF
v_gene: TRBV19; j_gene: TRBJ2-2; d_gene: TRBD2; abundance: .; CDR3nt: TGTGCCAGTACCACGATGGGAGGGGCAGGACTAGCGGGAGTGAACGGGGAGCTGTTTTTT; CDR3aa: CASTTMGGAGLAGVNGELFF
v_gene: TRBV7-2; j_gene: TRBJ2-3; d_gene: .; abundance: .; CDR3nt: TGTGCCAGCAGCTTAGGTGTGTCAGATACGCAGTATTTT; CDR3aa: CASSLGVSDTQYF
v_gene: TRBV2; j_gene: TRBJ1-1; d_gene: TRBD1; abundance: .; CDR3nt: TGTGCCAGCGGGCGAGAGGGACAGCTGGCCACTGAAGCTTTCTTT; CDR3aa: CASGREGQLATEAFF
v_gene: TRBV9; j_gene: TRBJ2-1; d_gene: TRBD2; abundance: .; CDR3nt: TGTGCCAGCAGCGCTAGCGGAAATGAGCAGTTCTTC; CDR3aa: CASSASGNEQFF
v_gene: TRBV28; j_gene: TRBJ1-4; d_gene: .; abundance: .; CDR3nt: TGTGCCAGCACACGGGATATCTCAAATGAAAAACTGTTTTTT; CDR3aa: CASTRDISNEKLFF
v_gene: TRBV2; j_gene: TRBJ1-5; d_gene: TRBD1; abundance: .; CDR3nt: TGTGCCAGCATCTCCAGACAGGGGGATCAGCCCCAGCATTTT; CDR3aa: CASISRQGDQPQHF
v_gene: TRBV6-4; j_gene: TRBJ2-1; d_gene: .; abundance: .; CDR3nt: TGTGCCAGCAGTGACCTCCCTAACTCCTACAATGAGCAGTTCTTC; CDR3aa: CASSDLPNSYNEQFF
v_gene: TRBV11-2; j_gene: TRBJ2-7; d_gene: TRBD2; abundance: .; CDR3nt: TGTGCCAGCAGCTTAGCCCCTAGCGGGACCTCGTTCCCATACGAGCAGTACTTC; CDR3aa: CASSLAPSGTSFPYEQYF
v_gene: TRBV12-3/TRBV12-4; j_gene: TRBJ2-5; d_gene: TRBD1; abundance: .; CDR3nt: TGTGCCAGCAGTGCCGGGACAGGGAGGGTCCAGTACTTC; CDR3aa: CASSAGTGRVQYF
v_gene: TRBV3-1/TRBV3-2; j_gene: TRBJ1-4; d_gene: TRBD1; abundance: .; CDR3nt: TGTGCCAGCAGCGAGAACAGGGGTGAAAAACTGTTTTTT; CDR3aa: CASSENRGEKLFF
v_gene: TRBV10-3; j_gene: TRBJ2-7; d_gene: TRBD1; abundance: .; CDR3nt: TGTGCCGTCGGGACAGGCGCCTACGAGCAGTACTTC; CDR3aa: CAVGTGAYEQYF
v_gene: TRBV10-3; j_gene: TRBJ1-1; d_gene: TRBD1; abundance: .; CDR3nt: TGTGCCATCAGCCAGACAGGGGATGGGGGCACTGAAGCTTTCTTT; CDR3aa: CAISQTGDGGTEAFF
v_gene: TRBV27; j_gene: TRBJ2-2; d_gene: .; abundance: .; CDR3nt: TGTGCCAGCAGTTTAACCGGGGTCAGCACCGGGGAGCTGTTTTTT; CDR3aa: CASSLTGVSTGELFF
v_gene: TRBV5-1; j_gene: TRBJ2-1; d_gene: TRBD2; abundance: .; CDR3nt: TGCGCCAGCAAAGACCCGGGACTAGATGACAATGAGCAGTTCTTC; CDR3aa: CASKDPGLDDNEQFF
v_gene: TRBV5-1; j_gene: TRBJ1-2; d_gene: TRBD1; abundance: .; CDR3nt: TGCGCCAGCAGCCCCAGCGGGGGACAGCACCATGGCTACACCTTC; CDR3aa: CASSPSGGQHHGYTF
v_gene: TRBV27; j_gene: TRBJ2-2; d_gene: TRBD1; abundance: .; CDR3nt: TGTGCCAGCACTTTCGCCGGGACAGCGAACACCGGGGAGCTGTTTTTT; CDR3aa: CASTFAGTANTGELFF
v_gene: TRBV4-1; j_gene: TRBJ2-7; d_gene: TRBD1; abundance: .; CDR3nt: TGCGCCAGCAGCCAACCGGGACAGGGAGGCTACGAGCAGTACTTC; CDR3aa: CASSQPGQGGYEQYF
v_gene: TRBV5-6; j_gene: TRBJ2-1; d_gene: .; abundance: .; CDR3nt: TGTGCCAGCAGCTCCCCCGGCGCGGGGGCTACTTACAATGAGCAGTTCTTC; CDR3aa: CASSSPGAGATYNEQFF
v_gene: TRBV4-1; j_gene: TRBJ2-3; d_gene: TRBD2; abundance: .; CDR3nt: TGCGCCAGCAGCCAAGGAAATAGCGGGGGCACAGATACGCAGTATTTT; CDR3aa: CASSQGNSGGTDTQYF
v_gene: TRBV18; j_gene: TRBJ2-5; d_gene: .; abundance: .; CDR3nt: TGTGCCAGCTCACCCGTCGGACAAGAGACCCAGTACTTC; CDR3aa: CASSPVGQETQYF
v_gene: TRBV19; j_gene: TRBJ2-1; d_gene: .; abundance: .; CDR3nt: TGTGCCAGTAGCGCCCGGCGGCTAGCAGGCTCCTACAATGAGCAGTTCTTC; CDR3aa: CASSARRLAGSYNEQFF
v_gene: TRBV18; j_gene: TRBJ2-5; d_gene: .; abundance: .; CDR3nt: TGTGCCAGCTCACCAGGGGGAGAGACCCAGTACTTC; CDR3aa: CASSPGGETQYF
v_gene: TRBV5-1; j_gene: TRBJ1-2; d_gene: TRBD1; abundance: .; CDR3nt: TGCGCCAGCAGCTTGGATACAGGGGGGATCTACTATGGCTACACCTTC; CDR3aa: CASSLDTGGIYYGYTF
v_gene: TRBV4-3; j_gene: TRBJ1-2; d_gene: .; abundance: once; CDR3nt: TGCGCCAGCAGCCAAGAAGTCATGGGCGGCCCCTATGGCTACACCTTC; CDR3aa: CASSQEVMGGPYGYTF
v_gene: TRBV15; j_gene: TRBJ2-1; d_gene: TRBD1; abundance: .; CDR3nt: TGTGCCACCAGCTACCGGGACAGCTTGAATGAGCAGTTCTTC; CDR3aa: CATSYRDSLNEQFF
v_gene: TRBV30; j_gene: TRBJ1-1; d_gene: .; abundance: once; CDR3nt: TGTGCCTGGAGTGTGGCGGGGAGGGTACCAGCTTTCTTT; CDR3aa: CAWSVAGRVPAFF
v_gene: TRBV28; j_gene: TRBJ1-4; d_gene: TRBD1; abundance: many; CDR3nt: TGTGCCAGCAGTTTCCCCGGGACAGGATCCAAACTGTTTTTT; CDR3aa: CASSFPGTGSKLFF
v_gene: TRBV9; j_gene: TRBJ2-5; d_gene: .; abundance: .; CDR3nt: TGTGCCAGCAGCGTAGGAGTGGGAGAGACCCAGTACTTC; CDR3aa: CASSVGVGETQYF
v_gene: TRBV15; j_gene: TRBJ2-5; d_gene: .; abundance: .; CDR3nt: TGTGCCACCAGCGTACCCCGAAGCAACCAAGAGACCCAGTACTTC; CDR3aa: CATSVPRSNQETQYF
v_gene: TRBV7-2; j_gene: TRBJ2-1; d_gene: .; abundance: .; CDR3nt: TGTGCCAGCAGCTTAAAGGGGGGGGCCTACAATGAGCAGTTCTTC; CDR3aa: CASSLKGGAYNEQFF
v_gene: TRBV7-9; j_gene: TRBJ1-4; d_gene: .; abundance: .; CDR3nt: TGTGCCAGCAGCTTAGGTGCCTACGAGTGGGAAAAACTGTTTTTT; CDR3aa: CASSLGAYEWEKLFF
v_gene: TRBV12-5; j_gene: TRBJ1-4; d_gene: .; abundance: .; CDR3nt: TGTGCTAGTGGTTTGGTCGGACACCCCGGTAATGAAAAACTGTTTTTT; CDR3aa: CASGLVGHPGNEKLFF
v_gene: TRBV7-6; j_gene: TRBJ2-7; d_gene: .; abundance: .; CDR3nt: TGTGCCAGCAGCCCGGGGAGCGGGCTAGCCTTCTACGAGCAGTACTTC; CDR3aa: CASSPGSGLAFYEQYF
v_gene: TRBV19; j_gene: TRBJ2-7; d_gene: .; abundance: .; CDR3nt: TGTGCCAGTAGTACCAAACACGACGAGCAGTACTTC; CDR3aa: CASSTKHDEQYF
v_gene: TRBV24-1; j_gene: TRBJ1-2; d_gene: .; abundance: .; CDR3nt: TGTGCCACCAGTGATGGTGACAGAGTCTATGGCTACACCTTC; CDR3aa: CATSDGDRVYGYTF
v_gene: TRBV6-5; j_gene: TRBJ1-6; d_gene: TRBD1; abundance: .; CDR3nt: TGTGCCAGCAGTACGGACAGGGTAACCCTCCACTTT; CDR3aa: CASSTDRVTLHF
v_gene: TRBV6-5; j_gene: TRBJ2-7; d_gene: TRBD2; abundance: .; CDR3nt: TGTGCCAGCAGTTACTCGAGGGCGGGAGGATCGTACGAGCAGTACTTC; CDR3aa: CASSYSRAGGSYEQYF
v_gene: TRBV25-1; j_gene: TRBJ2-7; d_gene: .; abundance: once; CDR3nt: TGTGCCAGCCGACAAGGGGGGTCCCCCGGGGAGCAGTACTTC; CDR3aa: CASRQGGSPGEQYF
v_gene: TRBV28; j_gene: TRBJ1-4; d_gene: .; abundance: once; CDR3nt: TGTGCCAGCAGCCAAGGGGCTGCCGCTGGGAAACTGTTTTTT; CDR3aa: CASSQGAAAGKLFF
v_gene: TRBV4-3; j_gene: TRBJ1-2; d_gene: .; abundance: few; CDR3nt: TGCGCCAGCAGCCAAGACAGGGTAGCTAACTATGGCTACACCTTC; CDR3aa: CASSQDRVANYGYTF
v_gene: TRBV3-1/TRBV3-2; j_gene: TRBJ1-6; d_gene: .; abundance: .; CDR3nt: TGTGCCAGCAGCCAAGTCGGCGGAAATTCACCCCTCCACTTT; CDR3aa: CASSQVGGNSPLHF
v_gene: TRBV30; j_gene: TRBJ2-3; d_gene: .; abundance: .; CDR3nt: TGTGCCTGGAGTGACCTGGGCGGGCCTAGCACAGATACGCAGTATTTT; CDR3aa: CAWSDLGGPSTDTQYF
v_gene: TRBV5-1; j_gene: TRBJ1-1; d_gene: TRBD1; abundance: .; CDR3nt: TGCGCCAGCAGCGACCCCGGGACAGGCTCTCGAGGGGGTGAAGCTTTCTTT; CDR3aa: CASSDPGTGSRGGEAFF
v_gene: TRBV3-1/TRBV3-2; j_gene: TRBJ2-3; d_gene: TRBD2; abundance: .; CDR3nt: TGTGCCAGCAGCCCAAGGGGTACTAGCGGGGGATCAGATACGCAGTATTTT; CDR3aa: CASSPRGTSGGSDTQYF
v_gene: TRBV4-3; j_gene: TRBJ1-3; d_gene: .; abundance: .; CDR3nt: TGCGCCAGCAGCCAAGGCCAGTCCGGCGGGGACACCATATATTTT; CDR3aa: CASSQGQSGGDTIYF